This record concerns one T cell receptor (beta chain) sequence. Its antigen is as yet unknown. This sample was taken from a study of T cells in localized non-small cell lung cancer. Study-wide results and limits: Longer survival (overall) was linked to higher T cell density in blood. Adjacent lung was found to contain a median roughly 60 of the top 100 tumor clones. Sequencing was restricted to one tumor region; therefore, heterogeneity remains possible. Uninvolved adjacent lung had more T cell clonality than any other tissue, topping tumor.

Profiled with immunoSEQ multiplex PCR; TCRdb holds only in-frame clones, not every one. The repertoire holds about 6,800 clones, with around 42% as singletons. The TCR sequence derives from a man between 35 and 75 years old with stage III lung adenocarcinoma. Sequenced material: lung tumor tissue, taken before any cancer treatment.

In DNA form, the CDR3 reads TGTGCCAGCAGTTCTACAGGATTTCAAGAGACCCAGTACTTC. This sequence encodes CASSSTGFQETQYF. The chain combines TRBV6-8 with TRBJ2-5; a possible D gene is TRBD1 (5 bases). The CDR3 length is 14 residues. The V end was cut by 4 bases, the J end by 2 bases, with 11 bases between. Germline values: CDR1 MNHGY, CDR2 SAAAGT.